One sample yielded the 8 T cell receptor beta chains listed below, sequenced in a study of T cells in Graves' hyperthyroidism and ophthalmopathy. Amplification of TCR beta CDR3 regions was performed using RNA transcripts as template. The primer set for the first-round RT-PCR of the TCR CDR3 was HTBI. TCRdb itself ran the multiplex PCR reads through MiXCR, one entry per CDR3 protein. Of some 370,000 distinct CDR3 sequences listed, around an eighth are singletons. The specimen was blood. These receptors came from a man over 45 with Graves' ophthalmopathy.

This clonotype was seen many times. Here the CDR3 reads CASSRGTGGAFF. The CDR3, as DNA: TGTGCCAGCAGCCGGGGGACAGGGGGAGCTTTCTTT. The chain uses TRBV11-2 and TRBJ1-1; 11 nucleotides align to TRBD1. The junction had 3 bases not matched to a gene; V was cut back by 5 bases and J by 10 bases. The CDR3 is 12 residues long. Germline V lookup: CDR1 SGHAT, CDR2 FQNNGV.

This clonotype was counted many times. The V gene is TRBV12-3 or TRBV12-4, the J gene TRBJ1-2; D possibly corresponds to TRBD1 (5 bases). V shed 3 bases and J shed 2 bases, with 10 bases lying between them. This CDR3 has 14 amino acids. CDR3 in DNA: TGTGCCAGCAGTTTGCACAGACAGAACTATGGCTACACCTTC. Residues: CASSLHRQNYGYTF.

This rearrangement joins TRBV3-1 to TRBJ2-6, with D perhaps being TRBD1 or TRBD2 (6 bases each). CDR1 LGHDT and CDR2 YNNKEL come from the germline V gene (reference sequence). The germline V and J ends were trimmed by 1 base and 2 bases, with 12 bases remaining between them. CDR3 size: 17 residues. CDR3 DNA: TGTGCCAGCAGCCAAGTGGGGGGCCGCGCTGGGGCCAACGTCCTGACTTTC. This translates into CASSQVGGRAGANVLTF.

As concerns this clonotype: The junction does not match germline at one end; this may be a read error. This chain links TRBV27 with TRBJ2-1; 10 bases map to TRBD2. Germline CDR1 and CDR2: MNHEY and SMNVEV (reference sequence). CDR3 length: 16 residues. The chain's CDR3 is CASGASGRPSKNEQFF. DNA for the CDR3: TGTGCCAGCGGTGCTAGCGGGAGACCCTCCAAGAATGAACAGTTCTTC.

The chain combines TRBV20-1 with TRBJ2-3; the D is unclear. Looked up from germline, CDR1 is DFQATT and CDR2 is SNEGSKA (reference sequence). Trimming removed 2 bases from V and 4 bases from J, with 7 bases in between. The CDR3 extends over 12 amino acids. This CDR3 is CSARRQSDTQYF. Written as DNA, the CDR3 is TGCAGTGCTAGACGGCAGTCAGATACGCAGTATTTT.

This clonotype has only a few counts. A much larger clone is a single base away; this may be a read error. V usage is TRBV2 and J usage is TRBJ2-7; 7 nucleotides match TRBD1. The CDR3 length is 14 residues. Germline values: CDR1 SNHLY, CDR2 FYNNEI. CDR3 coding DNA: TGTGCCAGCAGCGGGACGGCAGGGGGTTACGGGCAGTACTTC. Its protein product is CASSGTAGGYGQYF.

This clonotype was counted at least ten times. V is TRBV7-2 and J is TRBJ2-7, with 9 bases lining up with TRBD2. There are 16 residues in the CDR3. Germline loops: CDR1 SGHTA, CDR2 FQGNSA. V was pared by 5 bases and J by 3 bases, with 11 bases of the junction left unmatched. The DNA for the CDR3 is TGTGCCAGCAGCCCCCTCGTTCGCGGGAGGGACTACGAGCAGTACTTC. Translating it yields CASSPLVRGRDYEQYF.

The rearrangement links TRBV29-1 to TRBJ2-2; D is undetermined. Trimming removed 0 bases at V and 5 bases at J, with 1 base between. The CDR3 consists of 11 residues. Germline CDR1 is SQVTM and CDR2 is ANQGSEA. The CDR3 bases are TGCAGCGTTGAAGAAACCGGGGAGCTGTTTTTT. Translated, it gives CSVEETGELFF.